The present T cell receptor (beta chain) was sequenced within a study of T cell repertoires in cytomegalovirus infection. As concerns this clonotype: Its specificity is not known.

V was pared by 7 bases and J by 3 bases, with 10 bases between. The CDR3 is 14 amino acids. TCRdb processed the reads anew with MiXCR; each CDR3 protein has one entry. The data show about 52,000 distinct CDR3 sequences, roughly a fifth seen once. The source was CD8+ T cells from cultured PBMCs, collected from culture after CMV antigen stimulation. V usage is TRBV12-3 or TRBV12-4 and J usage is TRBJ1-6, with a possible D match to TRBD1 (6 bases). The sequence derives from a human donor in good health (CMV status not recorded). Some clones in this sample may be carry-over from other donors' samples. The CDR3 region is CASIRGFYNSPLHF. The CDR3 DNA sequence: TGTGCCAGCATCAGGGGTTTCTATAATTCACCCCTCCACTTT.